The 11 T cell receptor beta chains below all came from one sample that was sequenced in a study of T cells in Graves' hyperthyroidism and ophthalmopathy. RNA transcripts gave rise to amplified TCR beta CDR3 regions. In the first-round RT-PCR of the TCR CDR3, the HTBI primer set was used. A single record per CDR3 protein comes from TCRdb applying MiXCR to the multiplex PCR reads. This sample has fewer than 650,000 distinct CDR3 sequences, with around 14% found just once. What was sequenced was blood. These receptors all stem from a woman aged 25-40 years with Graves' hyperthyroidism that later progressed to Graves' ophthalmopathy.

This clonotype came up many times. This chain connects TRBV6-2 or TRBV6-3 to TRBJ2-1, with TRBD2 as a possible D gene (6 bases). The CDR3 contains 15 residues. The ends were cut back, 8 bases at V and 0 bases at J, with 14 bases in the middle. CDR1 and CDR2 from the germline V gene are MNHEY and SVGEGT. CDR3 protein: CASDWGGYSYNEQFF. In DNA, the CDR3 is TGTGCCAGCGACTGGGGAGGTTACTCCTACAATGAGCAGTTCTTC.

The sample holds many counts of this clonotype. The V gene is TRBV11-2, the J gene TRBJ2-5; D perhaps matches TRBD2 (5 bases). The CDR3 totals 13 residues. Per the germline V gene, CDR1 is SGHAT and CDR2 is FQNNGV. Trimming removed 11 bases from V and 0 bases from J, with 13 bases in between. The CDR3 DNA follows: TGTGCCGCATCGCCCGGGGACCAAGAGACCCAGTACTTC. Protein product: CAASPGDQETQYF.

There are many counts of this clonotype. V and J are TRBV11-2 and TRBJ2-2, with D tentatively TRBD2 (5 bases). Germline CDR1 is SGHAT and CDR2 is FQNNGV. The CDR3 has 12 amino acids. Trimming left V 3 bases short and J 7 bases short, with 6 bases between. In nucleotides, the CDR3 is TGTGCCAGCAGCTTTGAGGGCGGGGAGCTGTTTTTT. Its protein is CASSFEGGELFF.

This clonotype was seen many times. CDR3 nucleotides: TGTGCCAGCAGCCAAGCTACGGCGAGACCTTACAATGAGCAGTTCTTC. This translates into CASSQATARPYNEQFF. The chain has TRBV3-1 and TRBJ2-1; no reliable D call. Germline CDR1 LGHDT, CDR2 YNNKEL (reference sequence). This CDR3 spans 16 amino acids. V lost 1 base and J lost 4, with 14 bases in between.

This clonotype was found many times. The chain employs TRBV30 and TRBJ2-7, with TRBD2 identical over 14 bases. The CDR3 loop spans 14 amino acids. Losses at the gene ends were 4 bases for V and 6 bases for J; bases not matched to a gene: 5. Germline values: CDR1 GTSNPN, CDR2 SVGIG (reference sequence). The DNA of the CDR3 is TGTGCCTGGACCTCGGGACTAGCGGGAGTCGAGCAGTACTTC. Translating it yields CAWTSGLAGVEQYF.

This clonotype has just a few counts. The chain uses TRBV27 and TRBJ2-3; 11 nucleotides match TRBD2. Germline trimming cut 5 bases from V and 2 bases from J; bases unmatched to any gene: 6. The CDR3 loop spans 16 amino acids. Germline-derived CDR1 and CDR2 are MNHEY and SMNVEV (reference sequence). This CDR3 reads CASSPGLADYTDTQYF. The CDR3 DNA reads TGTGCCAGCAGTCCGGGACTAGCGGATTACACAGATACGCAGTATTTT.

This clonotype has ten or more counts. The genes are TRBV12-5 and TRBJ1-5, with D uncertain. Trimming left V 6 bases short and J 6 bases short, with 15 bases between. The CDR3 is 14 residues long. CDR1 LGHNT and CDR2 FRNRAP come from the germline V gene. The CDR3 loop reads CASGPGSIGQPQHF. The CDR3 region has the DNA TGTGCTAGTGGGCCCGGGTCCATCGGTCAGCCCCAGCATTTT.

This clonotype was seen repeatedly, ten times or more. The genes are TRBV10-3 and TRBJ1-1; 10 positions match TRBD1. J was trimmed by 7 bases and V by 11 bases; bases with no gene match: 7. The CDR3 loop spans 12 amino acids. Germline CDR1 and CDR2: ENHRY and SYGVKD. This CDR3 is CAVGQGVIEAFF. The CDR3 DNA reads as TGTGCCGTAGGACAGGGGGTAATTGAAGCTTTCTTT.

The chain is built from TRBV30 and TRBJ2-7; D remains unclear. This CDR3 spans 11 amino acids. From germline, CDR1 is GTSNPN and CDR2 SVGIG (reference sequence). V was trimmed by 3 bases and J by 3 bases, leaving 6 bases between them. CDR3: CAWRVDYEQYF. CDR3 nucleotides: TGTGCCTGGAGGGTTGACTACGAGCAGTACTTC.

Many counts were recorded for this clonotype. The chain is built from TRBV20-1 and TRBJ1-5; the D is unclear. From germline, CDR1 is DFQATT and CDR2 SNEGSKA (reference sequence). The V end was cut by 3 bases, the J end by 2 bases, with 11 bases between. The CDR3 contains 14 residues. The CDR3 sequence is CSASIEGRNQPQHF. As DNA, the CDR3 is TGCAGTGCTAGTATCGAGGGCCGCAATCAGCCCCAGCATTTT.

V and J are TRBV6-1 and TRBJ1-4; D is possibly TRBD1 (6 bases). CDR3 length: 15 residues. Trimming pared 5 bases from V and 3 bases from J, leaving 13 bases between. CDR1 MNHNS and CDR2 SASEGT come from the germline V gene. The chain's CDR3 is CASSPRTAPNEKLFF. CDR3 in DNA: TGTGCCAGCAGTCCCCGGACAGCACCTAATGAAAAACTGTTTTTT.